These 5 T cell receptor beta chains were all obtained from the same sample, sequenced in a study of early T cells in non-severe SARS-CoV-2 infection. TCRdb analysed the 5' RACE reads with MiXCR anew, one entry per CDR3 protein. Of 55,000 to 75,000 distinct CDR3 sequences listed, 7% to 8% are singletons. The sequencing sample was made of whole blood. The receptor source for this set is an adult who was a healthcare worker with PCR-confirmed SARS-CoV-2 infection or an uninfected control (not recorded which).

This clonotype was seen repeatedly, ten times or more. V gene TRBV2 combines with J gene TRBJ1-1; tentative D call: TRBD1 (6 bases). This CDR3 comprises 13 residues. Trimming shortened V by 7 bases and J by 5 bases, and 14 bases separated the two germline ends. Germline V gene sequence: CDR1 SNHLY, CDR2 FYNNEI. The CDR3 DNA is TGTGCCAGCACCCAAGGGGGGTGGACTGAAGCTTTCTTT. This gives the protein CASTQGGWTEAFF. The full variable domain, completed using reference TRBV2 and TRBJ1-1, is EPEVTQTPSHQVTQMGQEVILRCVPISNHLYFYWYRQILGQKVEFLVSFYNNEISEKSEIFDDQFSVERPDGSNFTLKIRSTKLEDSAMYFCASTQGGWTEAFFGQGTRLTVV.

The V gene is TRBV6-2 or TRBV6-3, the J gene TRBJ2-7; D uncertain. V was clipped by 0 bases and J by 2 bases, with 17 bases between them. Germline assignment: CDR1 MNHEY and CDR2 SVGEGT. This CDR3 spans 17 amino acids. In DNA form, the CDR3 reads TGTGCCAGCAGTTACTCCAGGAAATACGGCGTAGCCTACGAGCAGTACTTC. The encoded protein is CASSYSRKYGVAYEQYF.

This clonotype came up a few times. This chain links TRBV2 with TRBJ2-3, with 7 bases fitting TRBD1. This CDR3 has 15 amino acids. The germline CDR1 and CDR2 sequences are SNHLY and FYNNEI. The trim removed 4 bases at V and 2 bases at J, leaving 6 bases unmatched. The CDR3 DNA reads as TGTGCCAGCAGTGTGGGACAGCGAGTCACAGATACGCAGTATTTT. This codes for CASSVGQRVTDTQYF.

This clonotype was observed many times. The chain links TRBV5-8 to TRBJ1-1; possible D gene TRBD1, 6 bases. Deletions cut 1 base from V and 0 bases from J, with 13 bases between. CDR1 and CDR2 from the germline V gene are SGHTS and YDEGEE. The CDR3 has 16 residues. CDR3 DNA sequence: TGTGCCAGCAGCTTGATCGGAAGGGGGATGAACACTGAAGCTTTCTTT. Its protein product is CASSLIGRGMNTEAFF.

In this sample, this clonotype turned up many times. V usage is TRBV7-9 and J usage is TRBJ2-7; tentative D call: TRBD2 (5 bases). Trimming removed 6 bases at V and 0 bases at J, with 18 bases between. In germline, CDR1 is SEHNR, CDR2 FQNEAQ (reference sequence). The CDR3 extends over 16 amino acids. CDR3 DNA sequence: TGTGCCAGCAGACCCGTAGCGCGAGGGAGCTCCTACGAGCAGTACTTC. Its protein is CASRPVARGSSYEQYF.